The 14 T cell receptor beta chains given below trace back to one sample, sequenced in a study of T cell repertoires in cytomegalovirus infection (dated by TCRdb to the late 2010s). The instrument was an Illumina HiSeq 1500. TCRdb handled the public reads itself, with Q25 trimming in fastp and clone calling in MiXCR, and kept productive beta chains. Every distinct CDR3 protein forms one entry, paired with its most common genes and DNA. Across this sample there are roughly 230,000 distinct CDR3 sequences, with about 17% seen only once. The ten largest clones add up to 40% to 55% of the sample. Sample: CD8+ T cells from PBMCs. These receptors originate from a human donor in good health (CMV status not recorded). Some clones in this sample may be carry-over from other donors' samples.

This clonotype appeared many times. This chain's CDR3 is CASSLAGVPLYEQYF. CDR3 bases: TGTGCCAGCAGTTTAGCAGGGGTCCCCTTATACGAGCAGTACTTC. The chain carries TRBV28 and TRBJ2-7; the D gene is possibly TRBD1 (6 bases). Germline assignment: CDR1 MDHEN and CDR2 SYDVKM. Trimming stripped 2 bases from V and 4 bases from J, with 15 bases between. The CDR3 spans 15 residues.

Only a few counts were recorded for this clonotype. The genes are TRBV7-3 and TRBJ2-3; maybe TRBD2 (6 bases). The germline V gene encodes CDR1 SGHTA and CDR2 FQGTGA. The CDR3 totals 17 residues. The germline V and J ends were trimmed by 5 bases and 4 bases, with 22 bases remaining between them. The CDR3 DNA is TGTGCCAGCAGCCCCGATCCGAGACTAGAGGAATCAGATACGCAGTATTTT. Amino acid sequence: CASSPDPRLEESDTQYF.

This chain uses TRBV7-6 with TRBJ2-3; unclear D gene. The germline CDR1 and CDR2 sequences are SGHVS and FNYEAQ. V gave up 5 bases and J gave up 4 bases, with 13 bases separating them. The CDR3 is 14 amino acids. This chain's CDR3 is CASSLSSRPDTQYF. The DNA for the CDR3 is TGTGCCAGCAGCCTTAGTTCCCGGCCAGATACGCAGTATTTT.

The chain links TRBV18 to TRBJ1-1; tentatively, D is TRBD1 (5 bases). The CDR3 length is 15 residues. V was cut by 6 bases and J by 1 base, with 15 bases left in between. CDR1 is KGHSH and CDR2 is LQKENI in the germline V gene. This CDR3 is CASSPGGGSNTEAFF. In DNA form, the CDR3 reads TGTGCCAGCTCTCCGGGCGGGGGTTCGAACACTGAAGCTTTCTTT.

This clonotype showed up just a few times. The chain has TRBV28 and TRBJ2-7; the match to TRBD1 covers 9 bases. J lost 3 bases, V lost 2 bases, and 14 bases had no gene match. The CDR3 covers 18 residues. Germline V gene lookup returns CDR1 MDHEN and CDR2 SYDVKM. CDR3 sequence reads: CASSLGTTGTGYVYEQYF. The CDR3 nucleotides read TGTGCCAGCAGTTTAGGAACTACCGGGACAGGGTATGTCTACGAGCAGTACTTC.

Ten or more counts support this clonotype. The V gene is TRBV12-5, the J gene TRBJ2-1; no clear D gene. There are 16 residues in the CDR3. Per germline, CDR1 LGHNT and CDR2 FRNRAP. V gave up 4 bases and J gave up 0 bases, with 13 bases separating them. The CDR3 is CASGWNLLSSYNEQFF. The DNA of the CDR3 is TGTGCTAGTGGTTGGAACCTGTTGTCCTCCTACAATGAGCAGTTCTTC.

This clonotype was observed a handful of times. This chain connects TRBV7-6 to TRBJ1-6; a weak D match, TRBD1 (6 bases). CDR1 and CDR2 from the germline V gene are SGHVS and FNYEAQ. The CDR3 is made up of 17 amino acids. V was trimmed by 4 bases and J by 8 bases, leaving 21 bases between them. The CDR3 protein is CASSSTGTTTGDSPLHF. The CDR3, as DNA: TGTGCCAGCAGCTCGACCGGGACAACGACCGGGGATTCACCCCTCCACTTT.

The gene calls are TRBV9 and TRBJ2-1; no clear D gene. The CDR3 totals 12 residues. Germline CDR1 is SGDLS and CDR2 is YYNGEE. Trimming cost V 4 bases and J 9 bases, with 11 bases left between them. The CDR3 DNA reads TGTGCCAGCAGCCCTTCCGGGCGTGAGCAGTTCTTC. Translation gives CASSPSGREQFF.

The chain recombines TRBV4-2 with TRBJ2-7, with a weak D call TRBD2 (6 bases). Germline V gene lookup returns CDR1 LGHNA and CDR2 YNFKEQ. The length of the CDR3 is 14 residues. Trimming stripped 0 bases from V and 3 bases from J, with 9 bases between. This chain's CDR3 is CASSQDSSVYEQYF. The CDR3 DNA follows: TGTGCCAGCAGCCAAGATTCTAGCGTCTACGAGCAGTACTTC.

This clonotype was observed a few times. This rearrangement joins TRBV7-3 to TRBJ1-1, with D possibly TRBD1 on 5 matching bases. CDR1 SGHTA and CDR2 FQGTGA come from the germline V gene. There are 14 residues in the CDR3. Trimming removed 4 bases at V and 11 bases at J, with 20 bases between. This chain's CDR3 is CASSSTRDWVFAFF. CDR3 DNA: TGTGCCAGCAGCTCAACAAGGGACTGGGTATTCGCTTTCTTT.

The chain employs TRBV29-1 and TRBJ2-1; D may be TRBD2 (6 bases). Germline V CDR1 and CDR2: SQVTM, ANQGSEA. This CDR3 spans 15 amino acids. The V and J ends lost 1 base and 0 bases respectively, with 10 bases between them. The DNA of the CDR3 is TGCAGCGTTGAAGGCCGGGAGAGCTCCTACAATGAGCAGTTCTTC. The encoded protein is CSVEGRESSYNEQFF.

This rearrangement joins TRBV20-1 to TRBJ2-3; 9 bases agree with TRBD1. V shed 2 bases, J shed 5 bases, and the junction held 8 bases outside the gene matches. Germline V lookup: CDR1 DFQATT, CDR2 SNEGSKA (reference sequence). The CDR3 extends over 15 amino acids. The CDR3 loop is CSARPAWTGEDTQYF. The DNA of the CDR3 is TGCAGTGCTAGACCCGCTTGGACAGGGGAAGATACGCAGTATTTT.

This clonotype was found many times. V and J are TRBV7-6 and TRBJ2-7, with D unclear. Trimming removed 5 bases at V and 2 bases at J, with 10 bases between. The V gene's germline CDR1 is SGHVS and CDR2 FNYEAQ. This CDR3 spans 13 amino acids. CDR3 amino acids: CASSQRGPYEQYF. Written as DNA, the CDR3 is TGTGCCAGCAGCCAACGCGGCCCCTACGAGCAGTACTTC.

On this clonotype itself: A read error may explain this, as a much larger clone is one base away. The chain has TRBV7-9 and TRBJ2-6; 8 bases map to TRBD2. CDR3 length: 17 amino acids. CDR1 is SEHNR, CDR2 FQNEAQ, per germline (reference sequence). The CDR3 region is CASSQAGDYSGANDLTF. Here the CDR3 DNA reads TGTGCCAGCAGCCAAGCGGGGGATTACTCTGGGGCCAACGACCTGACTTTC.